The sequence of this T cell receptor beta chain was determined in a study of metastatic and nonmetastatic thyroid tumors. TCRdb re-clonotyped the PCR reads through MiXCR. The sample gives around 42,000 clones, over 10% of which show up once; 9% is in the top ten. Nobody among the patients had been given any treatment before thyroid surgery. V was trimmed by 8 bases and J by 5 bases, leaving 19 bases between them. The CDR3 spans 15 residues. Germline CDR1 and CDR2: SGHAT and FQDESV (reference sequence). The table lists this clone with many counts. The sample comprised blood. The chain recombines TRBV11-1 with TRBJ2-1, with D tentatively TRBD1 (6 bases). The source of this sequence is a male donor with papillary thyroid cancer or a benign thyroid nodule (not recorded which). Some clones in this sample may be carry-over from other donors' samples. CDR3 region: CASGPGQTPHNEQFF. In DNA, the CDR3 is TGTGCCAGCGGACCGGGACAAACTCCCCACAATGAGCAGTTCTTC.